In its sample, the clone carrying this TCR beta chain was seen a few times. Its cognate antigen is unknown. This record comes from a study of beta chain features in type 1 diabetes. Study context: Across every sample, 107,917,701 sorted cells were examined in total. Study results and limitations: Patients' naive, central memory and Treg TCRB repertoires seemed closer to one another than those of healthy donors. Equally in patients and controls, shorter templates might have been favored by PCR.

Reverse transcription of all isolated RNA meant that expressed TCRB transcripts were sequenced. TCRdb keeps only in-frame clones here, not all; method: immunoSEQ multiplex PCR. The table shows 250,000 to 300,000 clones, with around 7.8% occurring only once. Sorted populations were all over 98% pure. The CDR3 length is 15 residues. The V gene's germline CDR1 is MNHEY and CDR2 SMNVEV (reference sequence). J was trimmed by 3 bases and V by 5 bases; bases with no gene match: 9. The clonotype comes from a woman between 18 and 29 years old in good health. The sequencing input was central memory CD4+ T cells from blood. V usage is TRBV27 and J usage is TRBJ1-2; 7 nucleotides line up with TRBD1. This CDR3 reads CASSIRQGRDYGYTF. The CDR3 DNA reads as TGTGCCAGCAGTATCCGACAGGGTAGGGACTATGGCTACACCTTC.